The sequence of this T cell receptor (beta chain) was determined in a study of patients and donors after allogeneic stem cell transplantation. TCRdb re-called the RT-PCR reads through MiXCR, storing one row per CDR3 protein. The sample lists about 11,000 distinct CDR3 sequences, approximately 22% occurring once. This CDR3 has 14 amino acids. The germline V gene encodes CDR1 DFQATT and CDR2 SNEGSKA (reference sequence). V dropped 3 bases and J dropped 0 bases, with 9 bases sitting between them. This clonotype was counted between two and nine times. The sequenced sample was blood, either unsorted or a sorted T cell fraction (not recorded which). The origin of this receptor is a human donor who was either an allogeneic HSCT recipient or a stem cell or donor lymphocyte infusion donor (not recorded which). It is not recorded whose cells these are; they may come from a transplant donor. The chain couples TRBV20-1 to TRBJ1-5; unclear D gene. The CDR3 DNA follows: TGCAGTGCTAGGGGCCACGGTAGCAATCAGCCCCAGCATTTT. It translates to CSARGHGSNQPQHF.